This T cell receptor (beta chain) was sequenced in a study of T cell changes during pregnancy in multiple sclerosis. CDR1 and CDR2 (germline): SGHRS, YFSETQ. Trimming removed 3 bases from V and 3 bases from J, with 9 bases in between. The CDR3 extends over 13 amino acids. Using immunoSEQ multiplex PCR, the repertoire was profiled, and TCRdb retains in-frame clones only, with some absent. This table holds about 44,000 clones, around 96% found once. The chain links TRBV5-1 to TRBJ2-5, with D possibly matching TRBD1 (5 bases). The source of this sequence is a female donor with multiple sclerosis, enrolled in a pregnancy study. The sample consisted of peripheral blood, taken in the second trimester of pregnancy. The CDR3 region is CASSSDSKETQYF. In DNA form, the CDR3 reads TGCGCCAGCAGCTCCGACAGTAAAGAGACCCAGTACTTC.